This record concerns one T cell receptor beta chain sequence. The antigen remains undetermined. The read ends 3 residues before the CDR3 terminus; that terminus is restored from the germline J gene. The CDR3 contains 15 residues. The germline V gene encodes CDR1 ENHRY and CDR2 SYGVKD. The trim removed 4 bases at V and 0 bases at J, leaving 3 bases unmatched. This sample is drawn from a study of T cells in women clearing cervical HPV infection. Prevalent HPV16 infections were excluded; only incident single HPV16 infections included. Whole-study findings and limits: CIN3+ cases had significantly higher TCR repertoire richness than controls, but evenness did not differ.

TCRdb's copy holds only in-frame clones and misses some; the assay was immunoSEQ multiplex PCR. The sample has about 30,000 clones. This sequence joins TRBV10-3 and TRBJ2-1, with TRBD2 identical over 7 bases. Sequences were obtained from blood buffy coat. This TCR came from a woman aged 18-69 years with a cervical HPV16 infection that either progressed to CIN3+ or cleared (not recorded which). CDR3 loop: CAISGGGGSYNEQFF. CDR3 DNA, as far as it was read: TGTGCCATCAGTGGGGGCGGGGGCTCCTACAATGAG.